The 23 T cell receptor beta chains given below trace back to one sample, sequenced in a study of molecular identifiers for immune sequencing clone quantification. Via MiXCR, TCRdb re-called the PCR reads, giving one row per CDR3 protein. The sample gives about 640,000 distinct CDR3 sequences, 15% to 20% of which show up once; under 0.95% is in the top ten. Material: naive CD8+ T cells from blood, with Jurkat cell RNA spiked in. As to subset: FACS-sorted CD8+CD4-CCR7+CD45RA+ naive T cells. These TCRs come from a human donor in good health. Some libraries in this study had Jurkat cell RNA spiked in.

This clonotype was seen a handful of times. The chain is built from TRBV6-2 or TRBV6-3 and TRBJ2-1; possible D gene TRBD1, 5 bases. Per germline, CDR1 MNHEY and CDR2 SVGEGT. Trimming took 5 bases from V and 4 from J, leaving 15 bases between them. The CDR3 runs 15 residues. CDR3 nucleotides: TGTGCCAGCAGTCCCGTTTACGACAGATACAATGAGCAGTTCTTC. Translating gives CASSPVYDRYNEQFF.

This clonotype showed up just a few times. This CDR3 is CASSPRQGRETQYF. DNA of the CDR3: TGTGCCAGTAGTCCCCGACAGGGGCGGGAGACCCAGTACTTC. The V call is TRBV19, the J call TRBJ2-5, with 8 bases matching TRBD1. The CDR3 consists of 14 residues. Germline CDR1 LNHDA, CDR2 SQIVND (reference sequence). J gave up 5 bases and V 5 bases, and 7 bases lay outside the gene matches.

This clonotype was seen once. The conserved phenylalanine or tryptophan normally closing the CDR3 is absent here, so this likely arose from a read error. No DNA is shown, since the ends of the CDR3 on it are uncertain; the CDR3 is the one TCRdb lists. The CDR3 here is CASLTLDSRI. The rearrangement joins TRBV5-3 to TRBJ1-2; the D call TRBD1 from the table was never checked on the DNA. TRBV5-3 is placed among ORFs of uncertain function. The CDR3 has 10 amino acids, counting both end residues.

Comment on this clonotype: A much larger clonotype is one base distant, so this may be a read error. CDR3: CASSARGPQETQYF. The CDR3 coding sequence is TGTGCCAGCAGCGCCCGCGGGCCCCAAGAGACCCAGTACTTC. The V gene is TRBV7-9, the J gene TRBJ2-5; perhaps TRBD2 as D (5 bases). Per the germline V gene, CDR1 is SEHNR and CDR2 is FQNEAQ (reference sequence). The V gene lost 5 bases and the J gene lost 1 base, with 11 bases spanning the gap. The CDR3 spans 14 residues.

This clonotype was picked up many times. This chain connects TRBV9 to TRBJ2-2; 14 nucleotides line up with TRBD2. The CDR3 is 18 residues long. Per germline, CDR1 SGDLS and CDR2 YYNGEE. V trimming: 2 bases; J trimming: 5 bases; junction bases outside the gene matches: 8. CDR3 loop: CASSVRPGLAGETGELFF. CDR3 DNA: TGTGCCAGCAGCGTTCGACCGGGACTAGCGGGAGAAACCGGGGAGCTGTTTTTT.

At least ten counts were recorded for this clonotype. The chain joins TRBV19 to TRBJ1-4, with 7 bases aligning to TRBD1. The CDR3 is made up of 17 amino acids. The germline V gene has CDR1 LNHDA and CDR2 SQIVND (reference sequence). The ends lost 3 bases at V and 4 bases at J; junction bases unmatched: 11. Here the CDR3 reads CASSIRYGTAFNEKLFF. For the CDR3, the DNA is TGTGCCAGTAGTATCCGGTATGGGACAGCATTTAATGAAAAACTGTTTTTT.

This clonotype was recorded a few times. J is TRBJ2-7 and V is TRBV30, with TRBD1 identical over 9 bases. Germline V gene sequence: CDR1 GTSNPN, CDR2 SVGIG (reference sequence). Trimming took 0 bases from V and 4 from J; bases not matched to a gene: 4. There are 14 residues in the CDR3. CDR3 nucleotides: TGTGCCTGGAGTGTAGGGACAGGGATTTACGAGCAGTACTTC. This translates into CAWSVGTGIYEQYF.

This clonotype was seen only a few times. The gene calls are TRBV6-5 and TRBJ2-6; D unclear. In germline, CDR1 is MNHEY, CDR2 SVGAGI. The ends were cut back, 9 bases at V and 0 bases at J, with 6 bases in the middle. The CDR3 has 13 residues. The CDR3 nucleotides read TGTGCCAGTGGGATCTCTGGGGCCAACGTCCTGACTTTC. This codes for CASGISGANVLTF.

Comments on this clonotype: A clone one base away is much larger, so this may be a read error. Here the CDR3 omits its conserved ending phenylalanine or tryptophan, so a read error is the likely source. Because the CDR3's place on the DNA is in doubt, the DNA is left out and the CDR3 is given as listed by TCRdb. This CDR3 is CASSSSTGPKKYS. The chain uses TRBV27 and TRBJ2-7. The CDR3 contains 13 residues when both ends are counted. Germline lookup yields CDR1 MNHEY and CDR2 SMNVEV (reference sequence).

In its sample, this clonotype was seen many times. The chain recombines TRBV5-8 with TRBJ2-7, with a possible D match to TRBD1 (5 bases). The CDR3 covers 16 residues. Germline assignment: CDR1 SGHTS and CDR2 YDEGEE. Deletions cut 7 bases from V and 5 bases from J, with 25 bases between. The CDR3: CASYHPPRQTPNEQYF. CDR3 coding DNA: TGTGCCAGCTATCATCCCCCGAGACAGACTCCTAACGAGCAGTACTTC.

A note on this clonotype: One end of the junction does not line up with germline, which may come from a read error. The CDR3 DNA reads as TGCGCCGGCAGCCAGTACTTGGGCCTACAAGAGACCCAGTACTTC. Its translation: CAGSQYLGLQETQYF. This chain joins TRBV4-1 and TRBJ2-5; D uncertain. CDR1 is MGHRA and CDR2 is YSYEKL in the germline V gene. The CDR3 is 15 residues long.

This CDR3 reads CATGWDNEQFF. CDR3 in DNA: TGCGCCACAGGCTGGGATAATGAGCAGTTCTTC. The chain couples TRBV4-3 to TRBJ2-1; D not certain. Trimming stripped 10 bases from V and 7 bases from J, with 11 bases between. The CDR3 extends over 11 amino acids. In germline, CDR1 is LGHNA, CDR2 YSLEER.

The chain recombines TRBV5-6 with TRBJ2-1; 11 bases fit TRBD2. Unmatched junction bases numbered 3, after V lost 0 bases and J lost 4 bases. This CDR3 contains 16 residues. Germline V gene lookup returns CDR1 SGHDT and CDR2 YYEEEE. CDR3 in DNA: TGTGCCAGCAGCTTGGTGACTAGCGGGGCGTACAATGAGCAGTTCTTC. Its translation: CASSLVTSGAYNEQFF. Full variable domain (remainder filled in from reference TRBV5-6 and TRBJ2-1): DAGVTQSPTHLIKTRGQQVTLRCSPKSGHDTVSWYQQALGQGPQFIFQYYEEEERQRGNFPDRFSGHQFPNYSSELNVNALLLGDSALYLCASSLVTSGAYNEQFFGPGTRLTVL.

This clonotype was seen many times. The gene calls are TRBV3-1 and TRBJ2-5; D remains ambiguous. Trimming cost V 4 bases and J 4 bases, with 19 bases left between them. The germline V gene has CDR1 LGHDT and CDR2 YNNKEL (reference sequence). The CDR3 runs to 16 residues. The CDR3 spells CASSPTYGFESETQYF. DNA for the CDR3: TGTGCCAGCAGCCCAACCTACGGGTTTGAATCAGAGACCCAGTACTTC.

This clonotype was counted ten times or more. The CDR3 here is CASSLEFGTGGDGYTF. The DNA for the CDR3 is TGTGCCAGCAGCTTGGAGTTCGGGACAGGGGGGGATGGCTACACCTTC. The chain is built from TRBV5-4 and TRBJ1-2; TRBD1 agrees at 11 bases. This CDR3 is 16 amino acids long. Germline values: CDR1 SGHNT, CDR2 YYREEE (reference sequence). Germline trimming cut 0 bases from V and 6 bases from J; bases unmatched to any gene: 7.

The chain joins TRBV12-3 or TRBV12-4 to TRBJ2-3; 7 positions agree with TRBD1. V trimming: 2 bases; J trimming: 3 bases; junction bases outside the gene matches: 5. This CDR3 is built from 15 residues. The CDR3 spells CASSLLQGVTDTQYF. The CDR3, as DNA: TGTGCCAGCAGTTTATTGCAGGGGGTGACAGATACGCAGTATTTT.

This clonotype was seen more than once but under ten times. The J gene is TRBJ1-2, the V gene TRBV20-1; TRBD1 aligns across 9 bases. V lost 3 bases to trimming and J lost 4 bases; unmatched junction nucleotides: 6. This CDR3 contains 14 residues. Germline assignment: CDR1 DFQATT and CDR2 SNEGSKA (reference sequence). CDR3 nucleotide sequence: TGCAGTGCTAGTCGCACAGGGGGCGCCTATGGCTACACCTTC. This gives the protein CSASRTGGAYGYTF.

This clonotype was counted between two and nine times. The DNA for the CDR3 is TGTGCCAGTAGGACAGGGGGTGGAAATGAGCAGTTCTTC. Its translation: CASRTGGGNEQFF. V and J are TRBV21-1 and TRBJ2-1; the table assigns TRBD1, which was not confirmed against the DNA. TRBV21-1 is marked as a pseudogene. The CDR3 runs 13 residues.

A word on this clonotype: The conserved phenylalanine or tryptophan normally closing the CDR3 is absent here, so this likely arose from a read error. The chain has TRBV6-5 and TRBJ2-3; 8 positions match TRBD1. The CDR3 is 16 residues long. CDR1 and CDR2 from the germline V gene are MNHEY and SVGAGI. The CDR3 sequence is CASKIQGARSTDTQYS. CDR3 nucleotide sequence: TGCGCCAGCAAAATTCAGGGGGCAAGAAGCACAGATACGCAGTATTCT.

As regards this clonotype: An end of the junction does not agree with germline; a read error may underlie this. The chain has TRBV27 and TRBJ2-2; D might be TRBD1 (6 bases). Germline assignment: CDR1 MNHEY and CDR2 SMNVEV (reference sequence). The CDR3 contains 15 residues. CDR3 protein: CASRGRGTNTGELLF. CDR3 in DNA: TGTGCCAGCAGGGGAAGGGGGACGAACACCGGGGAGCTGCTTTTT.

This clonotype was counted many times. The chain links TRBV11-2 to TRBJ1-1; D is unresolved. The CDR3 runs to 15 residues. V was shortened by 4 bases and J by 4 bases, with 16 bases between the two germline ends. Germline V CDR1 and CDR2: SGHAT, FQNNGV. Here the CDR3 DNA reads TGTGCCAGCAGCTCAGGAATGATCAGTGGCACTGAAGCTTTCTTT. Translating gives CASSSGMISGTEAFF.

Of note for this clonotype: A read error may produce the germline difference seen at one junction end. The chain carries TRBV7-9 and TRBJ2-3, with D unresolved. Germline CDR1 reads SEHNR; CDR2 reads FQNEAQ (reference sequence). There are 14 residues in the CDR3. CDR3 sequence: CASSPKVSRFDTRF. The CDR3 DNA is TGTGCCAGCAGCCCCAAGGTTTCCCGGTTTGATACGCGTTTT. Looking up the rest from reference TRBV7-9 and TRBJ2-3 gives the full variable domain: DTGVSQNPRHKITKRGQNVTFRCDPISEHNRLYWYRQTLGQGPEFLTYFQNEAQLEKSRLLSDRFSAERPKGSFSTLEIQRTEQGDSAMYLCASSPKVSRFDTRFGPGTRLTVL.

J is TRBJ1-4 and V is TRBV7-9; D is undetermined. The germline V and J ends were trimmed by 1 base and 4 bases, with 13 bases remaining between them. The germline V gene encodes CDR1 SEHNR and CDR2 FQNEAQ (reference sequence). This CDR3 has 16 residues. The CDR3 here is CASSLGGWPGNEKLFF. The CDR3, as DNA: TGTGCCAGCAGCTTAGGTGGCTGGCCAGGTAATGAAAAACTGTTTTTT.